This TCR beta chain was captured in a study of cytomegalovirus exposure and HLA in healthy donors. Study results and limitations: V- and J-gene trimming of TCR beta was linked (in a later analysis) to a missense DCLRE1C variant. In vitro, three CMV-associated chains proved specific for CMV antigens. A prior analysis recorded that most TCR beta V segments were productive about 87% or about 30% of the time.

In regard to this clone: Its antigen is unknown.

The CDR3 runs 15 residues. Trimming cost V 1 base and J 3 bases, with 10 bases left between them. The V gene's germline CDR1 is SEHNR and CDR2 FQNEAQ (reference sequence). 60 Vbeta and 13 Jbeta primers were used in PCR. The assay was immunoSEQ multiplex PCR, and TCRdb's table has in-frame clones only and misses some. The sample records roughly 120,000 clones, about 86% being singletons. Sequencing was done on a sample of PBMCs. The receptor was derived from a man aged 40-50 years in good health and CMV-seronegative. This chain connects TRBV7-9 to TRBJ1-3; unclear D gene. The CDR3 DNA sequence: TGTGCCAGCAGCTTAGGAGGGTTCGTTGGAAACACCATATATTTT. Amino acids: CASSLGGFVGNTIYF.